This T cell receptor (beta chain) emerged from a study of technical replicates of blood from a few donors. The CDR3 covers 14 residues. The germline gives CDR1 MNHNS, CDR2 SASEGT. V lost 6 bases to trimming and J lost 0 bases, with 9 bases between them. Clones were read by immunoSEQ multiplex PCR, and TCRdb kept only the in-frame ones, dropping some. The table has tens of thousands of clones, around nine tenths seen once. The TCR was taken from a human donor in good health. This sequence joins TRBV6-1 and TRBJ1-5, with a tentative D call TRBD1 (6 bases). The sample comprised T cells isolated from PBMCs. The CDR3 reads CASRIQGSNQPQHF. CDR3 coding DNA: TGTGCCAGCAGGATACAGGGTAGCAATCAGCCCCAGCATTTT.